One and the same sample provided the 25 T cell receptor beta chains below, sequenced in a study of early T cells in non-severe SARS-CoV-2 infection. TCRdb recomputed calls from the 5' RACE reads with MiXCR, one row per CDR3 protein. In the table there are more than 50,000 distinct CDR3 sequences, roughly 12% of which are singletons. This specimen was whole blood, taken at baseline. These receptors came from an adult who was a healthcare worker with PCR-confirmed SARS-CoV-2 infection or an uninfected control (not recorded which).

V and J are TRBV2 and TRBJ2-1; 15 bases map to TRBD2. V shed 8 bases, J shed 7 bases, and the junction held 15 bases outside the gene matches. Germline values: CDR1 SNHLY, CDR2 FYNNEI. The CDR3 loop spans 18 amino acids. CDR3 sequence (DNA): TGTGCCAGCGGAGGACTAGCGGGAGGGCTGGGGAGGTGGAATGAGCAGTTCTTC. It specifies CASGGLAGGLGRWNEQFF.

This clonotype was picked up a small number of times. The V and J genes are TRBV28 and TRBJ1-2; TRBD1 matches at 8 bases. Germline CDR1 is MDHEN and CDR2 is SYDVKM. This CDR3 comprises 14 residues. V trimming: 6 bases; J trimming: 9 bases; junction bases outside the gene matches: 12. The CDR3 DNA sequence: TGTGCCAGCAGAAAAATGGACAGGGCAGAGAGCTACACCTTC. Translation: CASRKMDRAESYTF.

A few counts support this clonotype. J is TRBJ2-7 and V is TRBV3-1; the match to TRBD2 covers 12 bases. V was clipped by 4 bases and J by 2 bases; unmatched bases: 12. The CDR3 is made up of 18 amino acids. Germline values: CDR1 LGHDT, CDR2 YNNKEL (reference sequence). CDR3 protein: CASSRYWTSGELPYEQYF. CDR3 coding DNA: TGTGCCAGCAGCCGCTACTGGACTAGCGGGGAGTTACCCTACGAGCAGTACTTC.

This clonotype appeared a few times. The chain joins TRBV6-2 or TRBV6-3 to TRBJ2-1; D is ambiguous. The CDR3 has 14 amino acids. The V end lost 0 bases, the J end lost 6 bases, and 9 bases lay between the germline ends. Germline assignment: CDR1 MNHEY and CDR2 SVGEGT. CDR3 DNA: TGTGCCAGCAGTTACTCGATAACGGTCAATGAGCAGTTCTTC. This encodes CASSYSITVNEQFF.

The sample holds many counts of this clonotype. The genes are TRBV6-6 and TRBJ1-1, with 10 bases lining up with TRBD1. J gave up 5 bases and V 4 bases, and 4 bases lay outside the gene matches. Germline V CDR1 and CDR2: MNHNY, SVGAGI (reference sequence). CDR3 length: 14 amino acids. CDR3 loop: CASSFGQGVTEAFF. The CDR3, as DNA: TGTGCCAGCAGTTTCGGACAGGGGGTTACTGAAGCTTTCTTT.

V usage is TRBV6-2 or TRBV6-3 and J usage is TRBJ2-1; D is undetermined. Germline V gene lookup returns CDR1 MNHEY and CDR2 SVGEGT. With 0 bases removed from V and 3 bases from J, the gap between germline ends came to 6 bases. The length of the CDR3 is 14 residues. The DNA for the CDR3 is TGTGCCAGCAGTTACTCACCCGACTACAATGAGCAGTTCTTC. Protein product: CASSYSPDYNEQFF.

Many counts were recorded for this clonotype. The gene calls are TRBV7-8 and TRBJ2-3, with D unclear. Trimming removed 3 bases at V and 3 bases at J, with 16 bases between. The CDR3 runs 16 residues. Germline V gene data show CDR1 as SGHVS and CDR2 as FQNEAQ. DNA for the CDR3: TGTGCCAGCAGCTTGCGGAGACTGGTAAAAACAGATACGCAGTATTTT. It specifies CASSLRRLVKTDTQYF.

This clonotype was detected many times. The chain has TRBV7-2 and TRBJ1-2, with 11 positions matching TRBD1. This CDR3 region has 15 residues. V trimming: 4 bases; J trimming: 5 bases; junction bases outside the gene matches: 6. Germline CDR1 SGHTA, CDR2 FQGNSA. In DNA form, the CDR3 reads TGTGCCAGCAGCTCCAACGGACAGGGGGCGTATGGCTACACCTTC. Its protein is CASSSNGQGAYGYTF.

The genes are TRBV5-1 and TRBJ1-2; maybe TRBD1 (5 bases). Trimming removed 5 bases at V and 5 bases at J, with 16 bases between. Germline lookup yields CDR1 SGHRS and CDR2 YFSETQ. The CDR3 extends over 14 amino acids. The CDR3, as DNA: TGCGCCAGCAGACTCGAGGGGTCACTTTATGGCTACACCTTC. Encoded protein: CASRLEGSLYGYTF.

This clonotype has a count of ten or more. The rearrangement uses TRBV20-1 and TRBJ2-3, with D perhaps matching TRBD1 (6 bases). V lost 6 bases and J lost 0, with 16 bases in between. Germline CDR1 and CDR2: DFQATT and SNEGSKA (reference sequence). The CDR3 runs 15 residues. The CDR3 protein is CSAPQPGQSTDTQYF. The CDR3 DNA is TGCAGTGCCCCACAACCAGGACAGAGCACAGATACGCAGTATTTT.

This clonotype was observed at least ten times. As DNA, the CDR3 is TGTGCCAGCAGCTTCCCCTCTCTGGGGAATTCACCCCTCCACTTT. It encodes CASSFPSLGNSPLHF. The gene calls are TRBV28 and TRBJ1-6; D not resolved. Trimming stripped 6 bases from V and 7 bases from J, with 16 bases between. The CDR3 covers 15 residues. Per germline, CDR1 MDHEN and CDR2 SYDVKM.

This clonotype was found a few times. This rearrangement joins TRBV20-1 to TRBJ2-3; D perhaps matches TRBD2 (5 bases). Germline V gene sequence: CDR1 DFQATT, CDR2 SNEGSKA (reference sequence). CDR3 size: 13 residues. V was clipped by 4 bases and J by 0 bases, with 8 bases between them. The CDR3: CSATSSSTDTQYF. The CDR3 coding sequence is TGCAGTGCTACTAGCTCGAGCACAGATACGCAGTATTTT.

The chain employs TRBV7-2 and TRBJ1-2; the D is unclear. The CDR3 has 14 residues. With 1 base removed from V and 2 bases from J, the gap between germline ends came to 8 bases. The germline V gene has CDR1 SGHTA and CDR2 FQGNSA. CDR3 coding DNA: TGTGCCAGCAGCTTAGGACCGAGCAACTATGGCTACACCTTC. It yields the protein CASSLGPSNYGYTF.

The V and J genes are TRBV6-1 and TRBJ1-2; D unresolved. Germline CDR1 is MNHNS and CDR2 is SASEGT. The length of the CDR3 is 13 residues. Trimming took off 1 base at V and 3 bases at J, with 6 bases between the two ends. CDR3 residues: CASSEVVYYGYTF. In DNA form, the CDR3 reads TGTGCCAGCAGTGAAGTGGTATACTATGGCTACACCTTC.

This clonotype has a count of ten or more. The genes are TRBV28 and TRBJ2-5; D not certain. Trimming removed 1 base at V and 5 bases at J, with 5 bases between. The CDR3 totals 12 residues. CDR1 is MDHEN and CDR2 is SYDVKM in the germline V gene. The CDR3 here is CASSLSRETQYF. The DNA of the CDR3 is TGTGCCAGCAGTTTATCTCGGGAGACCCAGTACTTC.

This rearrangement joins TRBV12-3 or TRBV12-4 to TRBJ2-1; TRBD2 is a possible D gene (6 bases). The CDR3 is 15 amino acids. V lost 3 bases, J lost 8 bases, and 17 bases lay in between. The CDR3 loop is CASSFDTTGADEQFF. Written as DNA, the CDR3 is TGTGCCAGCAGTTTCGACACAACGGGAGCAGATGAGCAGTTCTTC.

The V gene is TRBV7-2, the J gene TRBJ2-3, with a possible D match to TRBD2 (5 bases). The CDR3 is 12 amino acids. The germline CDR1 and CDR2 sequences are SGHTA and FQGNSA. Trimming took 7 bases from V and 5 from J, leaving 10 bases between them. The CDR3 nucleotides are TGTGCCAGCACCCCCGCGGGAGATACGCAGTATTTT. Its protein is CASTPAGDTQYF.

This chain uses TRBV28 with TRBJ1-1; maybe TRBD1 (5 bases). The CDR3 loop spans 14 amino acids. CDR1 and CDR2 (germline): MDHEN, SYDVKM. V dropped 5 bases and J dropped 7 bases, with 17 bases sitting between them. The CDR3 sequence: CASSPTEGPNEAFF. Written as DNA, the CDR3 is TGTGCCAGCAGTCCGACAGAGGGGCCTAATGAAGCTTTCTTT.

This clonotype was counted only a few times. The CDR3 sequence is CASSFRRTQYF. As DNA, the CDR3 is TGTGCCAGCAGTTTTCGGAGGACCCAGTACTTC. The V call is TRBV28, the J call TRBJ2-5; D remains unclear. The CDR3 is 11 residues long. V was cut by 3 bases and J by 7 bases, with 6 bases left in between. CDR1 and CDR2 from the germline V gene are MDHEN and SYDVKM.

This clonotype was found many times. This chain joins TRBV12-3 or TRBV12-4 and TRBJ1-3; D gene uncertain. Deletions cut 3 bases from V and 8 bases from J, with 5 bases between. The CDR3 length is 11 residues. The CDR3 coding sequence is TGTGCCAGCAGTTTCGCGGACACCATATATTTT. Protein: CASSFADTIYF.

Judged by abundance, this clonotype is medium-sized (0.01 to 0.1%). The chain recombines TRBV7-9 with TRBJ2-1; TRBD2 aligns across 13 bases. The CDR3 is made up of 19 amino acids. Germline loops: CDR1 SEHNR, CDR2 FQNEAQ (reference sequence). V gave up 5 bases and J gave up 4 bases; unmatched junction bases: 14. For the CDR3, the DNA is TGTGCCAGCAGCCCAGACCCCTATCGGACTAGCGGGAGTTACAATGAGCAGTTCTTC. Translation gives CASSPDPYRTSGSYNEQFF.

This clonotype occurred many times. V gene TRBV6-6 combines with J gene TRBJ1-2, with 12 bases matching TRBD1. The V and J ends lost 4 bases and 8 bases, in that order; junction bases with no gene match: 5. Germline-derived CDR1 and CDR2 are MNHNY and SVGAGI (reference sequence). The length of the CDR3 is 14 residues. DNA of the CDR3: TGTGCCAGCAGTTCGGGACAGGGGGCGAGAGGCTACACCTTC. Translation gives CASSSGQGARGYTF.

This clonotype was seen only a few times. The chain uses TRBV6-5 and TRBJ1-5; no clear D. Looked up from germline, CDR1 is MNHEY and CDR2 is SVGAGI. The germline V and J ends were trimmed by 6 bases and 2 bases, with 14 bases remaining between them. The CDR3 has 15 amino acids. The CDR3 loop is CASRGTGRGNQPQHF. The CDR3 nucleotides read TGTGCCAGCAGAGGTACGGGAAGGGGCAATCAGCCCCAGCATTTT.

This clonotype was counted between two and nine times. V is TRBV28 and J is TRBJ2-5, with 10 bases fitting TRBD2. Germline V gives CDR1 MDHEN, CDR2 SYDVKM. J gave up 6 bases and V 7 bases, and 5 bases lay outside the gene matches. The CDR3 runs to 13 residues. The CDR3 DNA reads TGTGCCAGCACCGAAGCGGGAGGGCAGACCCAGTACTTC. Translation gives CASTEAGGQTQYF. The complete variable domain, with remaining parts taken from reference TRBV28 and TRBJ2-5, reads DVKVTQSSRYLVKRTGEKVFLECVQDMDHENMFWYRQDPGLGLRLIYFSYDVKMKEKGDIPEGYSVSREKKERFSLILESASTNQTSMYLCASTEAGGQTQYFGPGTRLLVL.

This rearrangement joins TRBV3-1 to TRBJ1-3, with D uncertain. V was shortened by 4 bases and J by 0 bases, with 7 bases between the two germline ends. Germline assignment: CDR1 LGHDT and CDR2 YNNKEL (reference sequence). The CDR3 totals 14 residues. The CDR3 DNA follows: TGTGCCAGCAGCCCTGACAACTCTGGAAACACCATATATTTT. It specifies CASSPDNSGNTIYF.